This paragraph reports one TCR beta chain. Its antigen is unknown. Per-base quality was not reported, and no clone a single base away is much larger than it. Each collaborating institution followed its own protocols to collect whole blood in K2EDTA tubes. For TCRbeta analysis, collaborators shipped samples as frozen whole blood, isolated PBMCs, or DNA extracted from either of those sample types. This record belongs to a study of blood T cell repertoires in COVID-19 (dated by TCRdb to the early 2020s). Study-wide context: Collaborator samples came from the United States, Italy and Spain and covered acute and convalescent phases of COVID-19. HLA class I and class II types, where available, came from metadata supplied by the sample provider rather than from assay-based typing. A de-identified subject ID, COVID-19 status, age in years and sex were almost always included in the sample metadata. Deeply sampled blood TCRbeta repertoires from subjects exposed to, actively infected with, or recovered from COVID-19 were included in the dataset. The samples were drawn from two sources: the first 160 participants of the ongoing ImmuneRACE study, and over 950 subjects contributed by 6 global collaborators. The material from the prospective study consisted of cDNA or gDNA derived from T cells, B-cell-depleted T cells, or PBMCs. The repertoires were released in a freely available public database meant as a resource for research on the immune response to SARS-CoV-2. Findings and caveats that apply to the study as a whole: The quantity of clinical and demographic metadata differed by source and by participant and was supplied without curation.

The immunoSEQ Assay, a bias-controlled multiplex PCR, was used to amplify TCRbeta CDR3 regions from genomic DNA. As for the authors' bioinformatics: Within the assay, amplification of reference gene primers was used to estimate how many nucleated cells each sample contained. Sequence reads were collapsed and filtered to measure the absolute abundance of every unique TCRbeta CDR3 rearrangement. For each sample, productive Simpson clonality was calculated as the square root of Simpson's diversity index over productive rearrangements. TCRdb limited this immuneACCESS table to in-frame rearrangements with V and J called. A share of clones is missing; checked studies link under half to unresolved V genes, and the rest is unexplained. V, J and clone size were drawn from that table, and D and trimming were deduced from the DNA. The sample table shows 93,000 or so clones, and about 90% are seen once. The ten largest clones represent about 3% of the sample.

This sequence was found in a human donor in a cohort sampled during active COVID-19. The specimen sequenced was peripheral blood.

The CDR3 corresponds to CASSYPGQGNEQFF. The DNA sequence is as follows: TGTGCCAGCAGCTACCCGGGTCAGGGGAATGAGCAGTTCTTC. The chain is encoded by TRBV7-9 joined to TRBJ2-1, and possibly TRBD1, on 6 matching bases. Measured from the cysteine to the phenylalanine, the CDR3 is 14 residues long. The retained sequence is limited to the CDR3, 42 bases, with the frame set at the first base. Between the V and J ends, shortened by 4 bases and 7 bases respectively, the junction contains 14 bases. CDR1 and CDR2 were assigned from the germline V gene (reference sequence) as SEHNR and FQNEAQ. Beyond the CDR3, the reference TRBV7-9 and TRBJ2-1 genes provide the residues; the full variable domain reads: DTGVSQNPRHKITKRGQNVTFRCDPISEHNRLYWYRQTLGQGPEFLTYFQNEAQLEKSRLLSDRFSAERPKGSFSTLEIQRTEQGDSAMYLCASSYPGQGNEQFFGPGTRLTVL.